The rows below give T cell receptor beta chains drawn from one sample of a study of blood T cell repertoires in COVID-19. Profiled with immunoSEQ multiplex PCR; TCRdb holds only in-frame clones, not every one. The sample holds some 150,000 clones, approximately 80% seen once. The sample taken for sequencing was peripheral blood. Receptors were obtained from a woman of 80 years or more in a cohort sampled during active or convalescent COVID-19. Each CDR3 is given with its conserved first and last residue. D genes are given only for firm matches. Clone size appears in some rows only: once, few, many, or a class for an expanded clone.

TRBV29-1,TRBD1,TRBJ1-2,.,CSVESGQGTYGYTF,TGCAGCGTTGAGTCGGGACAGGGGACCTATGGCTACACCTTC
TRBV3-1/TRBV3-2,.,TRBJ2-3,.,CASSQEITQALYTQYF,TGTGCCAGCAGCCAAGAAATTACGCAGGCATTGTATACGCAGTATTTT
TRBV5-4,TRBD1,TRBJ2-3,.,CASSAPDRGTDTQYF,TGTGCCAGCAGCGCCCCGGACAGGGGAACAGATACGCAGTATTTT
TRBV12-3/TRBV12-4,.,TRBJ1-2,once,CASSKQANYGYTF,TGTGCCAGCAGCAAACAAGCTAACTATGGCTACACCTTC
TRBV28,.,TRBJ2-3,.,CASSLSFSTDTQYF,TGTGCCAGCAGTTTGTCGTTTAGCACAGATACGCAGTATTTT
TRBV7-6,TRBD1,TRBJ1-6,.,CASSRDSARTNSPLHF,TGTGCCAGCAGCCGGGACAGTGCCCGTACCAATTCACCCCTCCACTTT
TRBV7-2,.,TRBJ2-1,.,CASSLNRPQANEQFF,TGTGCCAGCAGCTTAAATAGGCCCCAGGCGAATGAGCAGTTCTTC
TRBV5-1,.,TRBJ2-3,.,CASSLVPRSDTQYF,TGCGCCAGCAGCTTGGTGCCGCGGTCAGATACGCAGTATTTT
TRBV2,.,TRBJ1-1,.,CASSVVVGTEAFF,TGTGCCAGCAGTGTAGTTGTCGGCACTGAAGCTTTCTTT
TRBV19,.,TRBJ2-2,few,CASARWTGELFF,TGTGCCAGCGCCCGGTGGACCGGGGAGCTGTTTTTT
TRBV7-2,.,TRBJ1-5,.,CASSLAQGAFQPQHF,TGTGCCAGCAGCTTAGCGCAAGGGGCGTTCCAGCCCCAGCATTTT
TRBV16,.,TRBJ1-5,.,CASSQRQANQPQHF,TGTGCCAGCAGCCAACGCCAGGCGAATCAGCCCCAGCATTTT
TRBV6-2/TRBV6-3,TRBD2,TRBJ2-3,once,CASSDGGAGDTQYF,TGTGCCAGCAGTGACGGGGGGGCGGGAGATACGCAGTATTTT
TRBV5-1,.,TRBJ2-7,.,CASSTPQGSTYEQYF,TGCGCCAGCAGCACCCCGCAGGGTAGCACCTACGAGCAGTACTTC
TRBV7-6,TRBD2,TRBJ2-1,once,CASSLGSGGANEQFF,TGTGCCAGCAGCTTAGGGAGCGGGGGGGCCAATGAGCAGTTCTTC
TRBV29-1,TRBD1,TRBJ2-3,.,CSVDSRGRTDTQYF,TGCAGCGTTGACAGCAGGGGGCGCACAGATACGCAGTATTTT
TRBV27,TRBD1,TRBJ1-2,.,CASSPRDRAPYGYTF,TGTGCCAGCAGTCCCCGGGACAGGGCTCCCTATGGCTACACCTTC
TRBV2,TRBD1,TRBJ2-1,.,CASSRDRVGEQFF,TGTGCCAGCAGCCGGGACAGGGTGGGTGAGCAGTTCTTC
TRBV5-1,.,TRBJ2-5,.,CASRPLEREETQYF,TGCGCCAGCAGACCCCTCGAACGGGAGGAGACCCAGTACTTC
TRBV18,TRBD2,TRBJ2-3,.,CASSPKLAGSTDTQYF,TGTGCCAGCTCGCCGAAACTAGCGGGAAGCACAGATACGCAGTATTTT
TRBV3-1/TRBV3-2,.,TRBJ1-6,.,CASSQAQEGFYSPLHF,TGTGCCAGCAGCCAAGCGCAGGAAGGATTTTACTCACCCCTCCACTTT
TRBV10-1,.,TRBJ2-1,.,CASSNYNEQFF,TGCGCCAGCAGCAACTACAATGAGCAGTTCTTC
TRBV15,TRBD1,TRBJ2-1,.,CATSRGTGRSSYNEQFF,TGTGCCACCAGCAGAGGGACAGGTCGGAGCTCCTACAATGAGCAGTTCTTC
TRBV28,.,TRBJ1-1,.,CASKSQRQGQSTEAFF,TGTGCCAGCAAAAGTCAACGGCAGGGGCAGAGCACTGAAGCTTTCTTT
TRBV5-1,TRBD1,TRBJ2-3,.,CASSLVIQGADTQYF,TGCGCCAGCAGCTTGGTGATACAGGGGGCAGATACGCAGTATTTT
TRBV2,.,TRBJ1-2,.,CASSFQQGSYGYTF,TGTGCCAGCAGTTTCCAGCAGGGGAGCTATGGCTACACCTTC
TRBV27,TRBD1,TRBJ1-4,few,CASSATGVGEKLFF,TGTGCCAGCAGTGCTACAGGGGTGGGGGAAAAACTGTTTTTT
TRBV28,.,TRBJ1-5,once,CASSPQESRQPQHF,TGTGCCAGCAGTCCACAGGAGTCACGGCAGCCCCAGCATTTT
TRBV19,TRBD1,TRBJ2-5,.,CASRDRVRETQYF,TGTGCCAGCCGGGACAGGGTTCGAGAGACCCAGTACTTC